What follows are 32 T cell receptor beta chains derived from one specimen sequenced in a study of blood T cell repertoires in COVID-19. Measured with immunoSEQ multiplex PCR; TCRdb has only the in-frame clones, and not every one. The top ten hold 1.5% to 2% of the sample, which has 250,000 to 300,000 clones, around 92% seen once. The sequenced sample was PBMCs or T cells enriched from blood (not recorded which). The receptor set was obtained from a woman aged 55 to 70 who had recovered from COVID-19.

The chain links TRBV29-1 to TRBJ1-1; 7 bases align to TRBD1. Germline V gene sequence: CDR1 SQVTM, CDR2 ANQGSEA. V lost 5 bases to trimming and J lost 0 bases; unmatched junction nucleotides: 9. CDR3 length equals 15 residues. CDR3 sequence reads: CSVCTPTGLNTEAFF. CDR3 sequence (DNA): TGCAGCGTTTGCACGCCGACAGGGTTGAACACTGAAGCTTTCTTT.

The rearrangement links TRBV7-2 to TRBJ2-5; D might be TRBD2 (5 bases). The CDR3 has 14 residues. The ends were cut back, 5 bases at V and 6 bases at J, with 16 bases in the middle. CDR1 is SGHTA and CDR2 is FQGNSA in the germline V gene. CDR3 DNA sequence: TGTGCCAGCAGCCCGGGAAGCCTCTCGCAGACCCAGTACTTC. Translated, it gives CASSPGSLSQTQYF.

The rearrangement links TRBV7-9 to TRBJ2-7, with 8 positions matching TRBD2. The germline V gene encodes CDR1 SEHNR and CDR2 FQNEAQ (reference sequence). Losses at the gene ends were 6 bases for V and 3 bases for J; bases not matched to a gene: 10. The CDR3 extends over 15 amino acids. CDR3 in amino acids: CASRPPLAGDYEQYF. The CDR3 DNA reads as TGTGCCAGCAGACCTCCTCTAGCGGGCGACTACGAGCAGTACTTC.

On this clone: The sample holds other DNA sequences that translate to the same CDR3. This chain joins TRBV5-1 and TRBJ2-5, with TRBD1 identical over 7 bases. The CDR3 has 15 residues. The V gene end was trimmed by 2 bases and the J gene end by 0 bases; junction bases not matched to a gene: 4. The germline gives CDR1 SGHRS, CDR2 YFSETQ. The CDR3 is CASSFQGQYQETQYF. CDR3 coding DNA: TGCGCCAGCAGCTTCCAGGGACAGTACCAAGAGACCCAGTACTTC.

Notes on this clone: This sample includes further DNA sequences coding for the same CDR3. The rearrangement uses TRBV11-2 and TRBJ1-1; D not resolved. V lost 3 bases to trimming and J lost 3 bases, with 8 bases between them. CDR1 is SGHAT and CDR2 is FQNNGV in the germline V gene. The CDR3 extends over 13 amino acids. CDR3 protein: CASSFNRDTEAFF. The CDR3 DNA reads as TGTGCCAGCAGCTTCAACCGGGACACTGAAGCTTTCTTT.

V usage is TRBV6-2 or TRBV6-3 and J usage is TRBJ1-5, with 9 bases lining up with TRBD1. There are 18 residues in the CDR3. V shed 5 bases and J 0 bases; nucleotides not matched to a gene: 11. From germline, CDR1 is MNHEY and CDR2 SVGEGT. The CDR3 protein is CASSPPGTGLYSNQPQHF. The CDR3 region has the DNA TGTGCCAGCAGTCCCCCGGGGACAGGGCTTTATAGCAATCAGCCCCAGCATTTT.

The V gene is TRBV29-1, the J gene TRBJ2-4; D may be TRBD2 (5 bases). Germline V gene sequence: CDR1 SQVTM, CDR2 ANQGSEA. The CDR3 covers 15 residues. V was shortened by 6 bases and J by 0 bases, with 15 bases between the two germline ends. The CDR3 DNA follows: TGCAGCGTCCTAATCCGGGAACTAGCCAAAAACATTCAGTACTTC. Amino acids: CSVLIRELAKNIQYF.

This clone occurred a few times. This chain uses TRBV27 with TRBJ2-5; weak D call: TRBD2 (5 bases). The CDR3 has 16 residues. The ends were cut back, 3 bases at V and 5 bases at J, with 19 bases in the middle. Germline CDR1 reads MNHEY; CDR2 reads SMNVEV (reference sequence). Here the CDR3 reads CASSFGMSSFVETQYF. Written as DNA, the CDR3 is TGTGCCAGCAGTTTCGGGATGAGTTCGTTTGTGGAGACCCAGTACTTC.

V and J are TRBV29-1 and TRBJ1-4; a weak D match, TRBD1 (6 bases). This CDR3 contains 14 residues. Trimming took off 5 bases at V and 7 bases at J, with 17 bases between the two ends. Per the germline V gene, CDR1 is SQVTM and CDR2 is ANQGSEA. DNA of the CDR3: TGCAGCGTTTTCCCTGGGGGCAAGGGTGAAAAACTGTTTTTT. Its translation is CSVFPGGKGEKLFF.

The rearrangement uses TRBV6-2 or TRBV6-3 and TRBJ2-2, with D unclear. Looked up from germline, CDR1 is MNHEY and CDR2 is SVGEGT. V shed 5 bases and J shed 3 bases, with 4 bases lying between them. The CDR3 runs to 12 residues. As DNA, the CDR3 is TGTGCCAGCAGTCCCTACACCGGGGAGCTGTTTTTT. Translated: CASSPYTGELFF.

V usage is TRBV3-1 (or the pseudogene TRBV3-2) and J usage is TRBJ1-3, with D unresolved. CDR3 length equals 17 residues. Trimming took off 1 base at V and 1 base at J, with 14 bases between the two ends. Germline loops: CDR1 LGHDT, CDR2 YNNKEL (reference sequence). CDR3 protein: CASSQGWQLESGNTIYF. The CDR3 bases are TGTGCCAGCAGCCAAGGCTGGCAGCTGGAGTCTGGAAACACCATATATTTT.

For the CDR3, the DNA is TGTGCCAGCAGTTCTCCGGGACAGCGGTACTATGGCTACACCTTC. Protein sequence: CASSSPGQRYYGYTF. V usage is TRBV28 and J usage is TRBJ1-2; 7 bases line up with TRBD1. The ends lost 4 bases at V and 3 bases at J; junction bases unmatched: 8. The CDR3 loop spans 15 amino acids. Germline CDR1 MDHEN, CDR2 SYDVKM.

V gene TRBV5-1 combines with J gene TRBJ1-1; TRBD1 is a possible D gene (5 bases). Trimming pared 3 bases from V and 4 bases from J, leaving 16 bases between. In germline, CDR1 is SGHRS, CDR2 YFSETQ. The CDR3 is 15 residues long. The CDR3 here is CASSSNGGVGTEAFF. For the CDR3, the DNA is TGCGCCAGCAGCTCCAACGGGGGGGTGGGCACTGAAGCTTTCTTT.

The chain uses TRBV10-1 and TRBJ2-5, with D uncertain. V was clipped by 5 bases and J by 5 bases, with 12 bases between them. Germline-derived CDR1 and CDR2 are WNHNN and SYGVQD (reference sequence). This CDR3 is 13 amino acids long. CDR3 loop: CASSHTVYETQYF. The CDR3 DNA reads as TGCGCCAGCAGTCATACAGTTTACGAGACCCAGTACTTC.

This chain links TRBV30 with TRBJ2-5, with TRBD1 identical over 8 bases. Trimming at V came to 3 bases and at J to 5 bases, leaving 11 bases not matched to a gene. Germline V gene lookup returns CDR1 GTSNPN and CDR2 SVGIG (reference sequence). CDR3 length equals 15 residues. The CDR3: CAWSKAGGPYETQYF. The CDR3 coding sequence is TGTGCCTGGAGCAAAGCAGGGGGCCCCTACGAGACCCAGTACTTC.

Here the CDR3 DNA reads TGTGCCATCACCCAGGAACAGGGGCCAGATACGCAGTATTTT. Translating it yields CAITQEQGPDTQYF. The gene calls are TRBV10-3 and TRBJ2-3, with TRBD1 identical over 7 bases. This CDR3 has 14 residues. Trimming took 7 bases from V and 4 from J; bases not matched to a gene: 8. The germline CDR1 and CDR2 sequences are ENHRY and SYGVKD.

The chain is built from TRBV4-1 and TRBJ2-7, with D perhaps matching TRBD2 (6 bases). V lost 1 base and J lost 5, with 15 bases in between. CDR3 length: 15 residues. Germline values: CDR1 MGHRA, CDR2 YSYEKL. The CDR3 is CASSQVGLARDEQYF. The CDR3 bases are TGCGCCAGCAGCCAAGTTGGGCTAGCGCGGGACGAGCAGTACTTC.

This chain links TRBV11-3 with TRBJ2-1, with D possibly being TRBD2 (6 bases). There are 12 residues in the CDR3. V lost 7 bases and J 8 bases, leaving 12 bases between the germline ends. CDR1 SGHNT and CDR2 YENEEA come from the germline V gene. This chain's CDR3 is CASKRGGDEQFF. The CDR3, as DNA: TGTGCCAGCAAGAGAGGAGGGGATGAGCAGTTCTTC.

V gene TRBV11-3 combines with J gene TRBJ2-7, with 7 bases that match TRBD1. The CDR3 is 15 amino acids. Germline trimming cut 5 bases from V and 0 bases from J; bases unmatched to any gene: 7. CDR1 and CDR2 (germline): SGHNT, YENEEA. The CDR3 spells CASSGQDWSSYEQYF. In nucleotides, the CDR3 is TGTGCCAGCAGCGGACAGGACTGGAGCTCCTACGAGCAGTACTTC.

CDR3 sequence reads: CASSRQSEGYGYTF. The CDR3 nucleotides read TGTGCCAGCAGTCGACAGAGCGAAGGCTATGGCTACACCTTC. The V and J genes are TRBV6-5 and TRBJ1-2, with D maybe TRBD1 (5 bases). The germline gives CDR1 MNHEY, CDR2 SVGAGI. Trimming took off 5 bases at V and 4 bases at J, with 14 bases between the two ends. The CDR3 is made up of 14 amino acids.

This clone showed up just once. V and J are TRBV25-1 and TRBJ1-2; D gene unclear. The length of the CDR3 is 11 residues. Trimming removed 5 bases from V and 5 bases from J, with 6 bases in between. CDR1 and CDR2 (germline): MGHDK, SYGVNS. The CDR3, as DNA: TGTGCCAGCAGTAGAGGGTATGGCTACACCTTC. As protein: CASSRGYGYTF.

V usage is TRBV18 and J usage is TRBJ2-5; 8 bases line up with TRBD2. From germline, CDR1 is KGHSH and CDR2 LQKENI. Trimming removed 2 bases from V and 2 bases from J; junction bases left unmatched: 4. The CDR3 length is 15 residues. CDR3 nucleotides: TGTGCCAGCTCACCAGCGGGGGGCGGGCAAGAGACCCAGTACTTC. Residues: CASSPAGGGQETQYF. The whole variable domain, remainder taken from reference TRBV18 and TRBJ2-5, is NAGVMQNPRHLVRRRGQEARLRCSPMKGHSHVYWYRQLPEEGLKFMVYLQKENIIDESGMPKERFSAEFPKEGPSILRIQQVVRGDSAAYFCASSPAGGGQETQYFGPGTRLLVL.

The rearrangement uses TRBV24-1 and TRBJ2-1; TRBD1 matches at 9 bases. CDR1 is KGHDR, CDR2 SFDVKD, per germline. The CDR3 has 15 residues. V shed 2 bases, J shed 7 bases, and the junction held 5 bases outside the gene matches. CDR3 DNA: TGTGCCACCAGTGATTGGGACAGGGCGTGGAATGAGCAGTTCTTC. This sequence encodes CATSDWDRAWNEQFF.

The V call is TRBV9, the J call TRBJ2-3; tentatively, D is TRBD2 (5 bases). The CDR3 is 15 residues long. The V and J ends lost 3 bases and 0 bases respectively, with 11 bases between them. Looked up from germline, CDR1 is SGDLS and CDR2 is YYNGEE. CDR3 sequence reads: CASSAQERSTDTQYF. DNA of the CDR3: TGTGCCAGCAGCGCCCAGGAGCGGAGCACAGATACGCAGTATTTT.

The chain employs TRBV6-1 and TRBJ2-7; tentatively, D is TRBD1 (6 bases). CDR3 length: 14 amino acids. From germline, CDR1 is MNHNS and CDR2 SASEGT. Between the trimmed V and J ends, which lost 2 bases and 2 bases, there was a span of 10 bases. The CDR3 nucleotides are TGTGCCAGCAGTGAACTACAGGGCACCTACGAGCAGTACTTC. This translates into CASSELQGTYEQYF.

The chain has TRBV11-2 and TRBJ1-6; 10 nucleotides agree with TRBD1. CDR1 is SGHAT, CDR2 FQNNGV, per germline. CDR3 length: 15 amino acids. The ends lost 2 bases at V and 8 bases at J; junction bases unmatched: 3. CDR3 DNA sequence: TGTGCCAGCAGCTTACGGACAGGGGGATATTCACCCCTCCACTTT. It encodes CASSLRTGGYSPLHF.

The chain carries TRBV30 and TRBJ1-5; 7 positions agree with TRBD1. Germline V lookup: CDR1 GTSNPN, CDR2 SVGIG (reference sequence). CDR3 length: 13 amino acids. V lost 3 bases to trimming and J lost 4 bases; unmatched junction nucleotides: 3. CDR3 nucleotides: TGTGCCTGGAGGACAGGGTCAAATCAGCCCCAGCATTTT. Translating it yields CAWRTGSNQPQHF.

V is TRBV5-1 and J is TRBJ2-7, with 8 positions matching TRBD2. V trimming: 0 bases; J trimming: 2 bases; junction bases outside the gene matches: 7. Germline lookup yields CDR1 SGHRS and CDR2 YFSETQ. The CDR3 sequence is 16 residues long. This CDR3 is CASSLASPGGTYEQYF. The CDR3 bases are TGCGCCAGCAGCTTGGCTTCCCCGGGAGGGACCTACGAGCAGTACTTC.

The chain recombines TRBV27 with TRBJ1-2, with a tentative D call TRBD1 (5 bases). The CDR3 contains 14 residues. The germline V gene encodes CDR1 MNHEY and CDR2 SMNVEV (reference sequence). V lost 3 bases to trimming and J lost 2 bases, with 10 bases between them. The DNA for the CDR3 is TGTGCCAGCAGTTTGCGGGGCTTCAACTATGGCTACACCTTC. Translated, it gives CASSLRGFNYGYTF.

This clone was counted a few times. The chain employs TRBV9 and TRBJ1-5, with no clear D. The CDR3 totals 14 residues. V lost 0 bases and J 2 bases, leaving 6 bases between the germline ends. Germline CDR1 is SGDLS and CDR2 is YYNGEE. CDR3 DNA: TGTGCCAGCAGCGTAGCGGCGGGCAATCAGCCCCAGCATTTT. Translation gives CASSVAAGNQPQHF.

CDR3 nucleotide sequence: TGTGCCAGCAGTTTTCCTCTCGGTGATACGCAGTATTTT. This encodes CASSFPLGDTQYF. The chain is built from TRBV28 and TRBJ2-3; D not resolved. The CDR3 extends over 13 amino acids. The V and J ends lost 3 bases and 6 bases respectively, with 10 bases between them. The V gene's germline CDR1 is MDHEN and CDR2 SYDVKM.

V and J are TRBV19 and TRBJ1-1; 9 nucleotides agree with TRBD1. The germline V gene has CDR1 LNHDA and CDR2 SQIVND (reference sequence). The junction had 10 bases not matched to a gene; V was cut back by 2 bases and J by 9 bases. The length of the CDR3 is 15 residues. The CDR3 DNA sequence: TGTGCCAGTAGTATAATGGGACAGGGTGTGGGAAAAGCTTTCTTT. Translating gives CASSIMGQGVGKAFF. Using reference TRBV19 and TRBJ1-1 for the parts outside the CDR3, the full variable domain is DGGITQSPKYLFRKEGQNVTLSCEQNLNHDAMYWYRQDPGQGLRLIYYSQIVNDFQKGDIAEGYSVSREKKESFPLTVTSAQKNPTAFYLCASSIMGQGVGKAFFGQGTRLTVV.